A selection of T cell receptor beta chains follows, all from one sample in a study of T cell changes during pregnancy in multiple sclerosis. TCRdb keeps only in-frame clones here, not all; method: immunoSEQ multiplex PCR. The sample carries some 95,000 clones, approximately 92% recorded once. The sequencing here drew on peripheral blood, taken in the first trimester of pregnancy. All receptors come from a female donor with multiple sclerosis, enrolled in a pregnancy study. CDR3s include the opening cysteine and the closing phenylalanine or tryptophan. A D gene is named only where the DNA matches it firmly. Some rows have no size entry. The others give once, few or many, or a class for an expanded clone.

CDR3 protein | CDR3 DNA | D gene | clone size | J gene | V gene
CATSREGLLSQETQYF | TGTGCCACCAGCAGGGAGGGACTATTAAGTCAAGAGACCCAGTACTTC | TRBD2 | once | TRBJ2-5 | TRBV15
CASSTRGQGFYEQYF | TGTGCCAGCAGTACCCGCGGACAGGGCTTCTACGAGCAGTACTTC | TRBD1 | . | TRBJ2-7 | TRBV6-5
CASSIAPGTHYEQYF | TGTGCCAGTAGTATAGCTCCCGGGACACATTACGAGCAGTACTTC | . | few | TRBJ2-7 | TRBV19
CASGAGGPSEQYF | TGTGCCAGCGGAGCGGGAGGGCCCTCCGAGCAGTACTTC | TRBD2 | . | TRBJ2-7 | TRBV28
CASSLEVTGYPYEQYF | TGTGCCAGCAGCTTAGAAGTGACAGGGTATCCCTACGAGCAGTACTTC | TRBD1 | . | TRBJ2-7 | TRBV11-2
CASSLGAGTGIPYEQYF | TGTGCCAGCAGCTTGGGGGCCGGGACAGGGATCCCCTACGAGCAGTACTTC | TRBD1 | . | TRBJ2-7 | TRBV5-5
CSAARAAEQYF | TGCAGCGCCGCCAGGGCAGCCGAGCAGTACTTC | . | . | TRBJ2-7 | TRBV29-1
CASRAGGGTEAFF | TGTGCCAGCAGGGCAGGGGGTGGCACTGAAGCTTTCTTT | TRBD1 | . | TRBJ1-1 | TRBV28
CASSAGRGVHNEQFF | TGTGCCAGCAGCGCGGGGCGGGGTGTTCACAATGAGCAGTTCTTC | . | . | TRBJ2-1 | TRBV5-6
CAISSREGETQYF | TGTGCCATCAGTAGCAGGGAGGGAGAGACCCAGTACTTC | TRBD2 | . | TRBJ2-5 | TRBV10-3
CASSAGVGATYYEQYF | TGTGCCAGCAGCGCTGGCGTCGGAGCCACTTACTACGAGCAGTACTTC | . | . | TRBJ2-7 | TRBV9
CASTDTSKETQYF | TGTGCCAGCACCGACACGTCCAAAGAGACCCAGTACTTC | . | once | TRBJ2-5 | TRBV21-1
CASDSGGSGTEAFF | TGTGCCAGCGACTCAGGGGGCTCTGGCACTGAAGCTTTCTTT | TRBD1 | . | TRBJ1-1 | TRBV28
CASSVGQDYGYTF | TGTGCCAGCAGCGTAGGACAGGACTATGGCTACACCTTC | . | . | TRBJ1-2 | TRBV9
CASSTGTSGRVEQFF | TGTGCCAGCAGCACCGGGACTAGCGGGAGGGTTGAGCAGTTCTTC | TRBD2 | . | TRBJ2-1 | TRBV11-3
CASSEAEGETQYF | TGTGCCAGCAGTGAAGCGGAGGGGGAGACCCAGTACTTC | . | . | TRBJ2-5 | TRBV6-1
CASSVGAGMRSNEQFF | TGTGCCAGCAGCGTAGGGGCAGGGATGAGGAGCAATGAGCAGTTCTTC | . | . | TRBJ2-1 | TRBV9
CASSRGTPYEQYF | TGTGCCAGCAGCCGCGGGACTCCCTACGAGCAGTACTTC | . | . | TRBJ2-7 | TRBV6-5
CASSAGTGGSDTQYF | TGTGCCAGCAGTGCCGGGACAGGGGGCTCAGATACGCAGTATTTT | TRBD1 | . | TRBJ2-3 | TRBV6-5
CASSVGTEPYGYTF | TGTGCCAGCAGCGTAGGGACAGAGCCCTATGGCTACACCTTC | . | . | TRBJ1-2 | TRBV9
CASSPPFLSEAFF | TGTGCCAGCAGTCCCCCCTTTTTGTCTGAAGCTTTCTTT | . | . | TRBJ1-1 | TRBV28
CASSQVTSGIVEQFF | TGTGCCAGCAGCCAAGTGACTAGCGGGATTGTCGAGCAGTTCTTC | TRBD2 | once | TRBJ2-1 | TRBV4-2
CASSLGLAGALAYEQYF | TGTGCCAGCAGCTTGGGACTAGCGGGAGCGTTGGCCTACGAGCAGTACTTC | TRBD2 | . | TRBJ2-7 | TRBV13
CASSEATGEWTQYF | TGTGCCAGCAGTGAAGCAACAGGGGAGTGGACCCAGTACTTC | TRBD1 | . | TRBJ2-5 | TRBV2
CASSSSGRAHEQYF | TGTGCCAGCAGCTCTAGCGGGAGGGCCCACGAGCAGTACTTC | TRBD2 | . | TRBJ2-7 | TRBV2
CASSPQGATDTQYF | TGTGCCAGCAGCCCCCAGGGGGCCACAGATACGCAGTATTTT | TRBD1 | . | TRBJ2-3 | TRBV13
CASSPFAGSSYEQYF | TGTGCCAGCTCACCATTTGCGGGAAGCTCCTACGAGCAGTACTTC | . | few | TRBJ2-7 | TRBV18